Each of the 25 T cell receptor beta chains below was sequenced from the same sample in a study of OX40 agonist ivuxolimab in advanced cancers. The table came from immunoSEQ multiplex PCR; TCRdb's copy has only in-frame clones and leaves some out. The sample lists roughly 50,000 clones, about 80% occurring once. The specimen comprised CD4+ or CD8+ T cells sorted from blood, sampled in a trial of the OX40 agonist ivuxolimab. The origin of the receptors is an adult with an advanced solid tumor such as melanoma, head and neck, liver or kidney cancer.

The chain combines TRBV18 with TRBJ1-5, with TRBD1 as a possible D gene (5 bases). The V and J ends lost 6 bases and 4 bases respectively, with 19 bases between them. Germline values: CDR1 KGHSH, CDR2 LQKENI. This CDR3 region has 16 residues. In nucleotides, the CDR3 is TGTGCCAGCTCGCCCACCCAGACCGGGACTAATCAGCCCCAGCATTTT. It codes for CASSPTQTGTNQPQHF.

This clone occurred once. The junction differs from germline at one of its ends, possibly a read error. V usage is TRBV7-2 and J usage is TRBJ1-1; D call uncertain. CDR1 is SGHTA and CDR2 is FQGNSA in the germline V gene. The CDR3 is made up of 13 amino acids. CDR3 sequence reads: CASRLVGYTEAFF. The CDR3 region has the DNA TGTGCCAGCAGGTTAGTGGGCTACACTGAAGCTTTCTTT.

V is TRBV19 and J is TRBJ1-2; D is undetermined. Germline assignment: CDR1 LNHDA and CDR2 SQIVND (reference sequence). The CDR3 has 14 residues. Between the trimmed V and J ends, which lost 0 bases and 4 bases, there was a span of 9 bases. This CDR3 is CASSIDGGSYGYTF. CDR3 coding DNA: TGTGCCAGTAGTATAGATGGAGGAAGCTATGGCTACACCTTC.

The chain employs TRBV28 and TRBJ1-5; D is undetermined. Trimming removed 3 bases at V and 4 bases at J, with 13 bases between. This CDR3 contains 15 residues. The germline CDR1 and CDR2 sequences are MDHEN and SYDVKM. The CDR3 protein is CASSFGVPDNQPQHF. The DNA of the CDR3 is TGTGCCAGCAGTTTTGGTGTGCCAGATAATCAGCCCCAGCATTTT.

CDR3 DNA sequence: TGTGCCAGCAGCTTGAGTAGACGAGCAGATACGCAGTATTTT. Protein product: CASSLSRRADTQYF. The chain couples TRBV7-8 to TRBJ2-3; D unresolved. This CDR3 has 14 amino acids. The ends were cut back, 3 bases at V and 4 bases at J, with 11 bases in the middle. Germline CDR1 reads SGHVS; CDR2 reads FQNEAQ.

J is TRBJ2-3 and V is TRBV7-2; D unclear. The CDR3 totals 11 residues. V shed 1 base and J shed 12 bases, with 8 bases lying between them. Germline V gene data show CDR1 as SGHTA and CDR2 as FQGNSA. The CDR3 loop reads CASSLGARQYF. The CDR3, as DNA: TGTGCCAGCAGCTTAGGAGCCCGACAGTATTTT.

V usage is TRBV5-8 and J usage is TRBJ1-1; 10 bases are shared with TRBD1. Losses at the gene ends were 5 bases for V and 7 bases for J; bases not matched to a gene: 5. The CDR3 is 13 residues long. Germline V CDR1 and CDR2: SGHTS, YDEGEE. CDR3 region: CASSWDRGREAFF. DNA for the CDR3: TGTGCCAGCAGTTGGGACAGGGGCCGTGAAGCTTTCTTT.

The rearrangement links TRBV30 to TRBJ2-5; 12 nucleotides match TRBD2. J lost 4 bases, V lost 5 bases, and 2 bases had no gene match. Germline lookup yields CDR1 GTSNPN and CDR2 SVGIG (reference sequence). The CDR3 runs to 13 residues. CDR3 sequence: CAWGLAGTETQYF. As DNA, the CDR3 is TGTGCCTGGGGACTAGCGGGAACAGAGACCCAGTACTTC.

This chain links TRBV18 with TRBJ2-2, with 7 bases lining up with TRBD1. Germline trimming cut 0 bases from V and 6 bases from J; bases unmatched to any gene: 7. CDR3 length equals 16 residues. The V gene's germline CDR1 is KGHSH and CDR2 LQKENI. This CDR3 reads CASSPPPTTGPGELFF. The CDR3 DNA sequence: TGTGCCAGCTCACCACCACCAACGACAGGGCCCGGGGAGCTGTTTTTT.

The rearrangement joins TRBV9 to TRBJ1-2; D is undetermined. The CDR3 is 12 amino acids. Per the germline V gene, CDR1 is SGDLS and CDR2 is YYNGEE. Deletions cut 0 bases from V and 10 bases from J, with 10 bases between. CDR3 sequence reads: CASSVGSEIYTF. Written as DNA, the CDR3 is TGTGCCAGCAGCGTAGGATCGGAGATCTACACCTTC.

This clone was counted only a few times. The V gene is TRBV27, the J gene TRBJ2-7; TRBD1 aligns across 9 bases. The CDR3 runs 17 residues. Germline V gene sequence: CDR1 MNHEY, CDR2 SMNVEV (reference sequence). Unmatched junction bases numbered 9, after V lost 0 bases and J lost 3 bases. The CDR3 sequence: CASSLSPGQGFSYEQYF. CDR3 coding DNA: TGTGCCAGCAGTTTATCTCCGGGACAGGGTTTTAGCTACGAGCAGTACTTC.

CDR3 sequence (DNA): TGTGCCAGCATGGCGATAGCGGGTAGCGACACCGGGGAGCTGTTTTTT. Protein product: CASMAIAGSDTGELFF. The chain carries TRBV7-8 and TRBJ2-2, with 7 bases matching TRBD2. V lost 7 bases, J lost 3 bases, and 11 bases stayed unmatched. The CDR3 is 16 amino acids. Looked up from germline, CDR1 is SGHVS and CDR2 is FQNEAQ.

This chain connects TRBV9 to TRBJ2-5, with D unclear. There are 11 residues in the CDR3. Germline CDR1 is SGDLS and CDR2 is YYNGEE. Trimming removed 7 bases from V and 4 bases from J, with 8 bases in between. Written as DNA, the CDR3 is TGTGCCAGCGTATTCTTAGAGACCCAGTACTTC. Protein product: CASVFLETQYF.

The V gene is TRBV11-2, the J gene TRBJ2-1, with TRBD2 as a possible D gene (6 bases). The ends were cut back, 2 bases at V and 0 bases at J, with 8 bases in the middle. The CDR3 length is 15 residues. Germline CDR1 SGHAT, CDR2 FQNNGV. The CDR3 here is CASSLTGSSYNEQFF. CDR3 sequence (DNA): TGTGCCAGCAGCTTAACCGGGAGCTCCTACAATGAGCAGTTCTTC.

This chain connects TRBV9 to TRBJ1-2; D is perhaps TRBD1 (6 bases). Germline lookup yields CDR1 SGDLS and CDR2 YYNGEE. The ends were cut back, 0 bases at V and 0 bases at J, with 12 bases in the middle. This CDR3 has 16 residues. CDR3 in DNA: TGTGCCAGCAGCGTAGTCAGGGGCGCTGCTAACTATGGCTACACCTTC. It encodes CASSVVRGAANYGYTF.

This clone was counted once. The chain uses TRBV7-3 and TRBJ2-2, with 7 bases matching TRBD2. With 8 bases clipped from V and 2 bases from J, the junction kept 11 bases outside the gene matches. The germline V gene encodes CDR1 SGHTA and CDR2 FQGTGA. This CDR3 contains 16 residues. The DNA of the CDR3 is TGTGCCAGCGGTGAGAGTAGCGGGTTAAACACCGGGGAGCTGTTTTTT. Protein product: CASGESSGLNTGELFF.

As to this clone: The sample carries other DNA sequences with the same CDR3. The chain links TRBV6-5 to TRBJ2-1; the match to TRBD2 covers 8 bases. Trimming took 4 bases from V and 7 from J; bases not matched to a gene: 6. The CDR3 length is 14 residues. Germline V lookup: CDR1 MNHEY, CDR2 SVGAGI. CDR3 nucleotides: TGTGCCAGCAGTTCGAGACTAGCGACGAATGAGCAGTTCTTC. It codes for CASSSRLATNEQFF.

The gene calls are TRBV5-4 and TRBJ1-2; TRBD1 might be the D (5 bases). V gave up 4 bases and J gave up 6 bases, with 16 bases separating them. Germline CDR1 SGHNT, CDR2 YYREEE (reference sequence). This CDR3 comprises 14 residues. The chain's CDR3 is CASSGPIGADGYTF. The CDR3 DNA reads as TGTGCCAGCAGCGGTCCCATTGGGGCCGATGGCTACACCTTC.

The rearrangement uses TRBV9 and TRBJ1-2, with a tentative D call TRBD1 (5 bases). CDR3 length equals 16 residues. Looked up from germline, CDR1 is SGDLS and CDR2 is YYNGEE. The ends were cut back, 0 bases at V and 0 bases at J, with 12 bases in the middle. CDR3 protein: CASSVAGTGTNYGYTF. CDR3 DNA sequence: TGTGCCAGCAGCGTAGCGGGCACAGGTACTAACTATGGCTACACCTTC.

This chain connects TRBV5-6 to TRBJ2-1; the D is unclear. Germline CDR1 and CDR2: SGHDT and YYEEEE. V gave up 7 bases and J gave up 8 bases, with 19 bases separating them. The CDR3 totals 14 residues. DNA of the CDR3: TGTGCCAGCCTGCGGTACAGAGGATTCGATGAGCAGTTCTTC. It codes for CASLRYRGFDEQFF.

The CDR3 reads CASINGREYQETQYF. DNA for the CDR3: TGTGCCAGCATCAACGGCAGGGAGTACCAAGAGACCCAGTACTTC. The chain couples TRBV28 to TRBJ2-5; D possibly uses TRBD1 or TRBD2 (5 bases each). V lost 7 bases and J 0 bases, leaving 15 bases between the germline ends. The CDR3 totals 15 residues. Germline V lookup: CDR1 MDHEN, CDR2 SYDVKM.

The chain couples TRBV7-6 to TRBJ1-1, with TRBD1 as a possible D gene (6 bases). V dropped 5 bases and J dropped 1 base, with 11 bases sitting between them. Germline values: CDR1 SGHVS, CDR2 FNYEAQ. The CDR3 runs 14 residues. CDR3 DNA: TGTGCCAGCAGCCCGGGGGGCTGGAACACTGAAGCTTTCTTT. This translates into CASSPGGWNTEAFF.

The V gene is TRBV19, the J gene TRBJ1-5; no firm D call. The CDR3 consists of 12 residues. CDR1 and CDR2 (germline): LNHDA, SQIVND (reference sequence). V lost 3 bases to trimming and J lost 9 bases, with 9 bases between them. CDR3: CASSIEVRPQHF. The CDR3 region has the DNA TGTGCCAGTAGTATTGAGGTTCGGCCCCAGCATTTT.

The CDR3 bases are TGTGCCAGCTCACCACTGGGCGGGTCCTACAATGAGCAGTTCTTC. It codes for CASSPLGGSYNEQFF. V is TRBV18 and J is TRBJ2-1; D possibly corresponds to TRBD2 (5 bases). CDR1 is KGHSH and CDR2 is LQKENI in the germline V gene. This CDR3 is built from 15 residues. The V and J ends lost 1 base and 1 base respectively, with 8 bases between them.

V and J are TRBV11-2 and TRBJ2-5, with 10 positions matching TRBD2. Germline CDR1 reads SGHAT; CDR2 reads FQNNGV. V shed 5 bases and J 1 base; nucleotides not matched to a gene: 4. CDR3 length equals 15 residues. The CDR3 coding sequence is TGTGCCAGCAGCCGTAGCGGGAGGACCCAAGAGACCCAGTACTTC. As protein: CASSRSGRTQETQYF.